This T cell receptor beta chain is drawn from a study of T-cell reconstitution after alpha-beta-depleted transplantation in children. Study observations and caveats: Some patients showed high day-60 TCRbeta diversity, which derived from surviving recipient T cells and thymic progenitors. T-cell numbers and diversity one year post-transplant derived largely from freshly generated T cells. Expanded clones from the graft, numbering several hundred, reportedly supplied alpha-beta T cells about two months after transplant.

CDR1 and CDR2 (germline): MDHEN, SYDVKM. Trimming stripped 5 bases from V and 2 bases from J, with 14 bases between. CDR3 length equals 15 residues. During its preparation, the TCRbeta library received unique molecular identifiers. TCRdb recomputed calls from the PCR reads with MiXCR, one row per CDR3 protein. The sample shows about 980,000 distinct CDR3 sequences, about 26% of them seen only once. This clonotype was recorded at least ten times. The antigen is not known. The sequence came from a boy under two years old who had a stem cell transplant for SCID, so the T cells may come from the graft donor. The specimen was PBMCs, mostly from graft donor cells, collected 360 days after TCRalphabeta/CD19-depleted stem cell transplant. V usage is TRBV28 and J usage is TRBJ2-3; D possibly corresponds to TRBD2 (6 bases). The CDR3 sequence: CASSLDRGSTDTQYF. The CDR3 DNA reads as TGTGCCAGCAGTCTGGACCGGGGGTCCACAGATACGCAGTATTTT.